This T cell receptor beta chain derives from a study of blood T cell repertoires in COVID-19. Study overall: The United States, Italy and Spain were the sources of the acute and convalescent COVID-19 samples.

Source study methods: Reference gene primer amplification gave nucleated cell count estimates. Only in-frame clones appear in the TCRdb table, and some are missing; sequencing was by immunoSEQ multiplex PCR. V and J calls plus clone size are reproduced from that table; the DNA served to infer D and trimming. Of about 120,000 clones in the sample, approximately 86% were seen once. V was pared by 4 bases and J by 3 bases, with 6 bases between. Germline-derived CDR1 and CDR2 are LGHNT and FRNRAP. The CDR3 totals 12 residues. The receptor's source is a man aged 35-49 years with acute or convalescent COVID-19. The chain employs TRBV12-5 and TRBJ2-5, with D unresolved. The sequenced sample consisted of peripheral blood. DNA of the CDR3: TGTGCTAGTGGTTCTACCGAAGAGACCCAGTACTTC. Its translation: CASGSTEETQYF.